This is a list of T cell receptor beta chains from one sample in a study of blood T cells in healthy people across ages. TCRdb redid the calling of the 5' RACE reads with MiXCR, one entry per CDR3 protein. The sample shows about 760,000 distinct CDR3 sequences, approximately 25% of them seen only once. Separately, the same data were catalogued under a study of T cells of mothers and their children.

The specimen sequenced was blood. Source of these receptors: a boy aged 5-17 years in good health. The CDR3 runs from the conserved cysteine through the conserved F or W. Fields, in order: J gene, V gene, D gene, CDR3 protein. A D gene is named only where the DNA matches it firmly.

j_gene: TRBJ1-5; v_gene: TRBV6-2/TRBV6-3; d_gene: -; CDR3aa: CASSGPLINQPQHF
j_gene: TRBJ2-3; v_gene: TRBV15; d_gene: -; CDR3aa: CATSTTSPMADTQYF
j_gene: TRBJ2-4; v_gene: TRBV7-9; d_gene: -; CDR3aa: CASSLVEAGNIQYF
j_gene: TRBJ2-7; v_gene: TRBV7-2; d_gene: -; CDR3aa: CASSTYVAGAAYEQYF
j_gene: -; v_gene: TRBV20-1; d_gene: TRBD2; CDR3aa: CSAKKPGLVGHEQYF
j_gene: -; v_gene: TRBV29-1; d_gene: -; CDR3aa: CSARTVEETQYF
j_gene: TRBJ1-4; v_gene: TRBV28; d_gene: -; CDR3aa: CASLGENEKLFF
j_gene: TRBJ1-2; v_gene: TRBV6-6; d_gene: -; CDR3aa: CASSPDSLEYYGYTF
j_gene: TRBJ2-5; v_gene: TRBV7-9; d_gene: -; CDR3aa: CAGSERETQYF
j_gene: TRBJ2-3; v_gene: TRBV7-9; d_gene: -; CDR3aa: CASTWGPSTDTQYF
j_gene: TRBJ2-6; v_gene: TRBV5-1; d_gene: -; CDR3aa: CASSSDARTSSGANVLTF
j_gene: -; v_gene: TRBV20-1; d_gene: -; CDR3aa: CSAQTRPRSYTNEQFF
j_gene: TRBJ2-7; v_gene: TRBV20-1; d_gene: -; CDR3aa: CSASQGGNEQYF
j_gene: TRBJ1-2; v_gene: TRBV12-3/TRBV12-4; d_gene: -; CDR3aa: CASNSGIPNYGYTF
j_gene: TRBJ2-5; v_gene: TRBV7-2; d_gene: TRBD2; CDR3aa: CASSLAAFGLAGRWETQYF
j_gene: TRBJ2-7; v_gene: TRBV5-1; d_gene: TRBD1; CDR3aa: CASSLAGTGVGEQYF
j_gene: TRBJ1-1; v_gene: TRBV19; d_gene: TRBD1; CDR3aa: CASSIGWGQKNTEAFF
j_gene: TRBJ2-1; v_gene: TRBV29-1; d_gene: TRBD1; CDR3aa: CSVDRGKQGPDEQFF
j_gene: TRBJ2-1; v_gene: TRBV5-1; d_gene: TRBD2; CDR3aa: CASSFGTSSLGAYNEQFF
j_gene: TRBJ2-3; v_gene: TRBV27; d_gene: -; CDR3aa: CASSSVLLELSTDTQYF
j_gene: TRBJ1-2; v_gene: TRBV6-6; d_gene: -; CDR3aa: CASSYGQGNGYTF
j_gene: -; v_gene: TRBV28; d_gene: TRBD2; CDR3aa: CASNIRVAGGYEQYF
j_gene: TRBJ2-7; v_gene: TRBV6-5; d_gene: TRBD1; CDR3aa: CASSWDRALGEQYF
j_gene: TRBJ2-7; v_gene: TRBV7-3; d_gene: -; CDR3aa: CASSLNAFSEQYF
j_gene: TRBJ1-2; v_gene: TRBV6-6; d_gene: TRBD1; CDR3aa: CASSTPRGLDFAGYTF
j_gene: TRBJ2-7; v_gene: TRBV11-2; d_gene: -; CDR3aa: CASSFFQGPSYEQYF
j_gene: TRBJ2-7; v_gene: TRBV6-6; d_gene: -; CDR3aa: CASSYSSTEQYF
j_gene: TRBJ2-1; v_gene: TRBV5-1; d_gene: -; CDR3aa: CASSPLGAEGSYNEQFF
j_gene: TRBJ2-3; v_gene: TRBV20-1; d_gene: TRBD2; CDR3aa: CSAVGLAADTQYF
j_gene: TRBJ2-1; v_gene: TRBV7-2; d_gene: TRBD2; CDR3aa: CASSPQRSVAGGPYNEQFF
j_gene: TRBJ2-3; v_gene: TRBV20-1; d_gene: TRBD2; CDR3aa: CSALPGLAEDTQYF
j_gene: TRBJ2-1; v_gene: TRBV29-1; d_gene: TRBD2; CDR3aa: CSVEENGRAYNEQFF
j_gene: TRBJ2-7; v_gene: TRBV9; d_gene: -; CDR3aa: CASSVAPDSYEQYF
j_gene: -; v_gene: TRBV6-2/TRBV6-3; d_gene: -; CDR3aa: CASTGWDYEQYF
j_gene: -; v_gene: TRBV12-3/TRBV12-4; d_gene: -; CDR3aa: CASRGGPWETQYF
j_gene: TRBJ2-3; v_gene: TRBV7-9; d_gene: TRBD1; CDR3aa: CASSLGKQGAISTSTDTQYF
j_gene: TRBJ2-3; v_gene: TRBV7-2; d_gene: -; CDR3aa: CASSTLSTDTQYF
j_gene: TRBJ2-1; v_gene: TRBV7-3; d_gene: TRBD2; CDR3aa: CASSLAGGTGGDDEQFF
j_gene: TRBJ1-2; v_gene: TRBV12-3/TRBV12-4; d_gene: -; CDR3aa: CASSPKARDGYTF
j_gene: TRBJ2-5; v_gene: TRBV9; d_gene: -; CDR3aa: CASSVAETQYF
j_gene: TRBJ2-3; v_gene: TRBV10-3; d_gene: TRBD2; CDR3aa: CAIRPPPGTSGGAGTDTQYF
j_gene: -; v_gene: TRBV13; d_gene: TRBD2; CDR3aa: CASSTRTSGKGSYEQYF
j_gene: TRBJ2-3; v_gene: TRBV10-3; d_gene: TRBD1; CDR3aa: CAISALQGADTQYF
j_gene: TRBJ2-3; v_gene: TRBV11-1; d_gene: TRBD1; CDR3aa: CASGTSGTGGDTQYF
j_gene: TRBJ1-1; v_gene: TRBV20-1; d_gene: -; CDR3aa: CSAPETPENTEAFF
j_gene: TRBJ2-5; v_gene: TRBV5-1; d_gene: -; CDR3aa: CASSPTRQPQETQYF
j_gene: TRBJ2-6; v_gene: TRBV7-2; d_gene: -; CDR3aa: CASSLRFGGLSGANVLTF
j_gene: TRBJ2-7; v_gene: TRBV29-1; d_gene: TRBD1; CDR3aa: CSVRQGGSSYEQYF
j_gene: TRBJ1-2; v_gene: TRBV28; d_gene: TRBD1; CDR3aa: CASSLSVGGQLDYGYTF
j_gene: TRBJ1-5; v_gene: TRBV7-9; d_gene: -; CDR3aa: CASSPTLGGSNQPQHF
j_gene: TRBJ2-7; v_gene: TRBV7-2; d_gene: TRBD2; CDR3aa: CASSGLAALSYEQYF
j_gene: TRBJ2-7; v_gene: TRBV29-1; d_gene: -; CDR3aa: CSVVTSGWEQYF
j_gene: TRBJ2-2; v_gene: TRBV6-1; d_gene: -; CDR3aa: CASSPLRGPLGGELFF
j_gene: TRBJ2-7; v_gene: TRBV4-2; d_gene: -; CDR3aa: CASSQALTSPHEQYF
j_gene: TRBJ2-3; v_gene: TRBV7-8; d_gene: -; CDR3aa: CASSGGRADTQYF
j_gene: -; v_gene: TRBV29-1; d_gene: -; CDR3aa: CSVAVAGSYEQYF
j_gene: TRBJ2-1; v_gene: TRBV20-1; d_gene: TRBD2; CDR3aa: CSARLAGKRMYEQFF
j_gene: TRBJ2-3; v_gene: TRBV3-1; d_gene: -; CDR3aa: CVSSRGGADTQYF
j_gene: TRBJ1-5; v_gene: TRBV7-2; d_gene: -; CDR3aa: CASSLAGAGLNQPQHF